This T cell receptor beta chain was profiled in a study of early T cells in non-severe SARS-CoV-2 infection. CDR3 length: 11 amino acids. The germline V gene encodes CDR1 MNHEY and CDR2 SMNVEV (reference sequence). Between the trimmed V and J ends, which lost 6 bases and 6 bases, there was a span of 9 bases. TCRdb independently ran MiXCR on the 5' RACE reads; one entry per CDR3 protein. The sample carries some 52,000 distinct CDR3 sequences, around 8% recorded once. What was sequenced was whole blood. The clonotype originates from an adult who was a healthcare worker with PCR-confirmed SARS-CoV-2 infection or an uninfected control (not recorded which). The V gene is TRBV27, the J gene TRBJ2-7; the D is unclear. The CDR3: CASSLGFEQYF. CDR3 in DNA: TGTGCCAGCAGCCTGGGCTTCGAGCAGTACTTC.